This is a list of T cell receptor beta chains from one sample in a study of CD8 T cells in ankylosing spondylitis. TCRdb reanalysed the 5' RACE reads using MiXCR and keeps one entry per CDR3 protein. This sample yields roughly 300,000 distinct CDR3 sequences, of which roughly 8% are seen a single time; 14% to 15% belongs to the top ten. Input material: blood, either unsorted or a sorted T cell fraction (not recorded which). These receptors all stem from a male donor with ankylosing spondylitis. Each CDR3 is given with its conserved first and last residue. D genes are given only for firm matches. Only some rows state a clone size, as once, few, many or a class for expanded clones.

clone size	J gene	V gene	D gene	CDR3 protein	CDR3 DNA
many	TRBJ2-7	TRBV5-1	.	CASSLDTETYEQYF	TGCGCCAGCAGCTTGGATACAGAGACCTACGAGCAGTACTTC
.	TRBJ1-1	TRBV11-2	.	CASSSPRGGQTRNTEAFF	TGTGCCAGCAGCTCCCCTAGGGGAGGACAGACGAGGAACACTGAAGCTTTCTTT
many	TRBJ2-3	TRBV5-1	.	CASSFGTDTQYF	TGTGCCAGCAGCTTTGGCACAGATACGCAGTATTTT
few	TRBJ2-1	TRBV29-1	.	CSASYSYNEQFF	TGCAGCGCCTCCTACTCCTACAATGAGCAGTTCTTC
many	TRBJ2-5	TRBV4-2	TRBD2	CASSQGLAGNLQETQYF	TGTGCCAGCAGCCAAGGTTTAGCGGGCAACCTCCAAGAGACCCAGTACTTC
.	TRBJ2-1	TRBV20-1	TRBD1	CSAGKPGTGFNEQFF	TGCAGTGCTGGAAAGCCCGGGACAGGGTTCAATGAGCAGTTCTTC
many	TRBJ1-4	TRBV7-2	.	CASSLTGGNNEKLFF	TGTGCCAGCAGCTTAACAGGCGGAAATAATGAAAAACTGTTTTTT
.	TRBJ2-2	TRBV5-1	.	CASSNRATTGELFF	TGCGCCAGCAGCAACCGGGCAACCACCGGGGAGCTGTTTTTT
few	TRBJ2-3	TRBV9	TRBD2	CASSVPSGRARGTDTQYF	TGTGCCAGCAGCGTACCGAGCGGGAGGGCCCGGGGCACAGATACGCAGTATTTT
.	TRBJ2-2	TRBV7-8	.	CASSLARVWESSGELFF	TGTGCCAGCAGCTTAGCGAGGGTATGGGAATCCAGCGGGGAGCTGTTTTTT
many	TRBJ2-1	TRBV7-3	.	CASSLRPRDNEQFF	TGTGCCAGCAGCTTAAGACCCCGAGACAATGAGCAGTTCTTC
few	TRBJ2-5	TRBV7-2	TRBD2	CASSPHGGGSETQYF	TGTGCCAGCAGCCCTCATGGGGGGGGATCGGAGACCCAGTACTTC
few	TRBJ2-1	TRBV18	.	CASSPGLTYNEQFF	TGTGCCAGCTCCCCCGGGTTAACCTACAATGAGCAGTTCTTC
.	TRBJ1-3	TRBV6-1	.	CASSKFGSGNTIYF	TGTGCCAGCAGCAAATTCGGCTCTGGAAACACCATATATTTT
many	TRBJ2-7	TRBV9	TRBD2	CASSPGTSVSSYEQYF	TGTGCCAGCAGCCCCGGGACTAGCGTTTCCTCCTACGAGCAGTACTTC
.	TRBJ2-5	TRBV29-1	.	CSVGGLGGGTQYF	TGCAGCGTTGGGGGGCTCGGAGGTGGGACCCAGTACTTC
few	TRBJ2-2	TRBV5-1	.	CASRMGTITGELFF	TGCGCCAGCAGGATGGGGACGATCACCGGGGAGCTGTTTTTT
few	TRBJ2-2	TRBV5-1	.	CASSLGPAGAGELFF	TGCGCCAGCAGCTTGGGACCAGCAGGAGCCGGGGAGCTGTTTTTT
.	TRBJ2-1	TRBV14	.	CASSQEWAWGASSYNEQFF	TGTGCCAGCAGCCAAGAATGGGCGTGGGGGGCGAGCTCCTACAATGAGCAGTTCTTC
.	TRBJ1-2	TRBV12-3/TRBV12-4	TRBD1	CASSRTGADMNYGYTF	TGTGCCAGCAGTCGGACAGGGGCCGATATGAACTATGGCTACACCTTC
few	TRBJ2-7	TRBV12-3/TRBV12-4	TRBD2	CASSFWTSGDYSYEQYF	TGTGCCAGCAGTTTCTGGACTAGCGGAGATTACTCCTACGAGCAGTACTTC
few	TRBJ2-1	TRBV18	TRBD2	CASSPLAGELGEQFF	TGTGCCAGCTCACCACTAGCGGGAGAATTGGGTGAGCAGTTCTTC
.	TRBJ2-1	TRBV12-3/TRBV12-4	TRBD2	CASSLTGTSGRASYNEQFF	TGTGCCAGCTCCCTAACCGGGACTAGCGGGAGGGCCTCCTACAATGAGCAGTTCTTC
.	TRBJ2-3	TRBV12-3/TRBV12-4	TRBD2	CASSLRGGRARVTQYF	TGTGCCAGCAGTTTAAGGGGCGGGAGGGCCAGGGTTACGCAGTATTTT
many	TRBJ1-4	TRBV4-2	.	CASSQDGTGGVEKLFF	TGTGCCAGCAGCCAAGACGGGACGGGGGGGGTTGAAAAACTGTTTTTT
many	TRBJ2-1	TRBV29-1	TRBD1	CSVETGKNEQFF	TGCAGCGTTGAGACAGGGAAGAATGAGCAGTTCTTC
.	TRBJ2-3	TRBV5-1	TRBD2	CASSREGLAGELTDTQYF	TGCGCCAGCAGCCGGGAGGGCCTAGCGGGAGAACTCACAGATACGCAGTATTTT
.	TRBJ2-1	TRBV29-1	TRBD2	CSVEDQSEGGEFF	TGCAGCGTTGAAGACCAGAGTGAGGGAGGGGAGTTCTTC
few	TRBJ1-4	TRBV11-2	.	CASSLRQGRGKLFF	TGTGCCAGCAGCTTACGTCAGGGGCGCGGGAAACTGTTTTTT
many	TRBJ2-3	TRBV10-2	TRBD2	CASSKLAGGSTDTQYF	TGCGCCAGCAGCAAACTAGCGGGAGGTAGCACAGATACGCAGTATTTT
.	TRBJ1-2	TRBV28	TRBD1	CASTLQGGYYGYTF	TGTGCCAGCACCTTACAGGGGGGCTACTATGGCTACACCTTC
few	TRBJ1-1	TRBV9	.	CASSAWGAGRTEAFF	TGTGCCAGCAGCGCCTGGGGCGCAGGGCGTACTGAAGCTTTCTTT
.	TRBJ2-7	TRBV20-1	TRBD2	CSARDPGLATYEQYF	TGCAGTGCTAGAGACCCGGGACTAGCGACCTACGAGCAGTACTTC
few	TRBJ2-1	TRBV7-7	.	CASSRQAGANNEQFF	TGTGCCAGCAGCCGACAGGCCGGGGCGAACAATGAGCAGTTCTTC
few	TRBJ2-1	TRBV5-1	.	CASTRQGAASYNEQFF	TGCGCCAGCACTCGCCAGGGAGCGGCTTCCTACAATGAGCAGTTCTTC
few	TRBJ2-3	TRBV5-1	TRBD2	CASSLELAAWGADTQYF	TGCGCCAGCAGCTTGGAACTAGCGGCCTGGGGCGCAGATACGCAGTATTTT
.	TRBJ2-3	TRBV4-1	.	CASSQDRGGVDTQYF	TGCGCCAGCAGCCAAGATAGGGGGGGAGTCGATACGCAGTATTTT
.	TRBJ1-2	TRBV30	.	CAWGEDFYGYTF	TGTGCCTGGGGCGAGGATTTCTATGGCTACACCTTC
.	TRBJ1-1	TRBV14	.	CASSQDGNRNTEAFF	TGTGCCAGCAGCCAAGATGGCAATAGGAACACTGAAGCTTTCTTT
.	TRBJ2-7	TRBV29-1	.	CSVEAPTRARGYEQYF	TGCAGCGTTGAAGCCCCAACCAGAGCGAGAGGCTACGAGCAGTACTTC